This T cell receptor (beta chain) derives from a study of blood T cell repertoires in COVID-19. About the research overall: Samples of COVID-19 (acute and convalescent) were obtained from the United States, Italy and Spain. Sources were T cells, B-cell-depleted T cells, or PBMCs; the material itself was cDNA or gDNA.

As handled by the study authors: For nucleated cells, counts were estimated from reference gene primer amplification. Sequencing was performed with immunoSEQ multiplex PCR; in TCRdb, only in-frame clones are kept and a portion is missing. From that table come the V and J calls and clone size; the DNA was used to work out D and trimming. The sample yields a few hundred thousand clones, approximately 88% seen once. CDR1 is SNHLY and CDR2 is FYNNEI in the germline V gene. This CDR3 is 15 amino acids long. Between the trimmed V and J ends, which lost 1 base and 4 bases, there was a span of 13 bases. Seattle patients were enrolled while actively infected and followed longitudinally.

The specimen sequenced was peripheral blood. The sequence was obtained from a woman aged 25 to 39 with COVID-19, enrolled during active disease. The chain recombines TRBV2 with TRBJ1-1; the D gene is possibly TRBD1 (5 bases). The CDR3 coding sequence is TGTGCCAGCAGTGAAGGCGGGGGGGTGTCCACTGAAGCTTTCTTT. Its translation: CASSEGGGVSTEAFF.